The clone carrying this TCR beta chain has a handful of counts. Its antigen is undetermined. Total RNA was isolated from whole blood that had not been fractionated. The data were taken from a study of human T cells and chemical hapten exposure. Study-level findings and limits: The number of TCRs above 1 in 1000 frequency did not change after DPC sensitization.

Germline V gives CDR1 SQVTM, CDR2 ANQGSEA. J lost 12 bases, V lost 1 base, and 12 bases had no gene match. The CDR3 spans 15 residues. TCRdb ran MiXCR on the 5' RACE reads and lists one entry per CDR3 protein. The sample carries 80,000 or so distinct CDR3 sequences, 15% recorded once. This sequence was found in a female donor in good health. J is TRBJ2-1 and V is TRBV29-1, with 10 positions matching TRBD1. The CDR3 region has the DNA TGCAGCGTTGAAGGCGGCGACAGGGGGCGTTGGGTGCAGTTCTTC. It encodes CSVEGGDRGRWVQFF.